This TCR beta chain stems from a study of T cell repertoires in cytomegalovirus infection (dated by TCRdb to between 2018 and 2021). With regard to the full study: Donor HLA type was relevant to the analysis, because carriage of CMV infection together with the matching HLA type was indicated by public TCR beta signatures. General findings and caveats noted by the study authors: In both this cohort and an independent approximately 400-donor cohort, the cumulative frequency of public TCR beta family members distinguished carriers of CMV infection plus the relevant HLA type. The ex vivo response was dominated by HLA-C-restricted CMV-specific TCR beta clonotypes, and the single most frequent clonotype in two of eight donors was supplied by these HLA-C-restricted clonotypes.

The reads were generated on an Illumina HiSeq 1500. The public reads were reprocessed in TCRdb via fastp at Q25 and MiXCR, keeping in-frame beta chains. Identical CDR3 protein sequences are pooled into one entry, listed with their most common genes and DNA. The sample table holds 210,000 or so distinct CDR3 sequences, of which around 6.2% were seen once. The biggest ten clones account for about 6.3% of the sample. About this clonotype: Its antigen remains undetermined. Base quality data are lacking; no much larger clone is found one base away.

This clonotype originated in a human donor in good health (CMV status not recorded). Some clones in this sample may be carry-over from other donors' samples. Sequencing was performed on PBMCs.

The nucleotides are TGTGCCAGCATACGGGCAGGACGAAGCTACGAGCAGTACTTC. The translation is CASIRAGRSYEQYF. The chain is assembled from TRBV6-2 or TRBV6-3 and TRBJ2-7; the D gene lacks a confident call. Including the terminal cysteine and phenylalanine, the CDR3 comprises 14 residues. Of the read, only the CDR3 DNA is kept; its 42 bases are in frame from base 1. The V end loses 7 bases and the J end loses 3 bases, and a stretch of 16 bases separates them. As encoded in the germline V gene, CDR1 is MNHEY while CDR2 is SVGEGT.